This TCR beta chain comes out of a study of cytomegalovirus exposure and HLA in healthy donors. Study findings and constraints: A later analysis by the authors found several of the most significant clusters apparently linked to common viral pathogens. Rarity characterized most TCR sequences, yet some public TCRs appeared in many donors. The sole available immune exposure information was CMV serostatus. Being productive about 90% or about 30% of the time was typical of most TCR beta V segments in an earlier analysis.

PCR used 60 Vbeta primers and 13 Jbeta primers. This table comes from immunoSEQ multiplex PCR, and its TCRdb copy is limited to in-frame clones, with some not included. The sample has around 130,000 clones, approximately 70% seen once. The germline gives CDR1 SNHLY, CDR2 FYNNEI. The CDR3 extends over 16 amino acids. Trimming left V 7 bases short and J 0 bases short, with 16 bases between. On this clone: As yet, its antigen is unknown.

The TCR comes from a woman aged 25 to 39 in good health and CMV-seronegative. This chain joins TRBV2 and TRBJ1-5; TRBD1 is a possible D gene (5 bases). The specimen sequenced was PBMCs. This CDR3 reads CASTPAGWNSNQPQHF. Here the CDR3 DNA reads TGTGCCAGCACTCCGGCAGGGTGGAATAGCAATCAGCCCCAGCATTTT.